This T cell receptor (beta chain) was observed in a study of cytomegalovirus exposure and HLA in healthy donors (dated by TCRdb to about 2017). With regard to the full study: In an earlier analysis of fewer than 750 of the donors, under 300 Gb of sequence data and some 100 million unique TCR beta sequences from 150 million to 200 million T cells were reported. Around 330 gigabases of sequencing data and around 80 million unique TCR sequences made up an early release that covered approximately 620 HLA-typed donors. The genetic ancestry cluster associated with self-reported Caucasian donors included around 76% of the approximately 430 genotyped donors. The aim of the study was to test whether cataloging public T cell receptors could identify signatures of past pathogen exposure. Using immunosequencing, the study profiled T cell repertoires from about 620 subjects and related those repertoires to cytomegalovirus serostatus. Along with the 666-subject first cohort, a separate validation cohort of over 90 different subjects was used. The study combined high-throughput TCR immunosequencing, statistical association of individual TCRs with disease status, and machine learning to predict cytomegalovirus infection status. A later analysis re-examined previously published TCR beta repertoires from 500 to 700 donors and added high-resolution HLA genotyping to investigate patterns of TCR occurrence. Rather than drawing on any new phenotypic data, the later analysis identified candidate immune exposures from TCR beta sequences and the way those sequences occurred across donors. To decide whether each TCR beta V gene segment behaved as functional or pseudogenic, an earlier analysis of approximately 590 of the donors relied on high-throughput TCR beta sequencing. Donor age, sex, ethnicity and CMV serostatus were collected together with the repertoire data. A later genetic analysis took genome-wide SNP genotypes for about 55% of the 666 donors and used that subset as a discovery cohort. Every discovery cohort repertoire had been produced on one sequencing platform. Both class I and class II loci were covered by HLA typing, at four-digit resolution. The number of typed donors differed by locus: about 620-640 for A, B, C, DRB1 and DQB1; roughly 510 for DQA1; roughly 600 for DPA1; and some 470 for DPB1. Several DR-DQ haplotypes were treated as single units for association and clustering because of strong linkage in the cohort. Among several hundred genotyped donors of the cohort, an average of approximately 220,000 unique TCR beta nucleotide sequences was sequenced per donor, of which about 18% were non-productive. Study-wide conclusions, independent of this receptor: A further reported finding was that TCR beta sequences accurately predicted the HLA-A and HLA-B alleles for most subjects in the first cohort. The sequencing pipeline was judged likely to have produced a cluster of highly shared sequence variants as a technical artifact. A later analysis found that most CMV-associated TCR beta chains appeared HLA-restricted, with HLA associations seemingly driven largely by CMV exposure. Linkage disequilibrium might explain the correlated functional status among segregating V segments, but an unknown experimental factor could not be ruled out. A total of 150 or so TCR beta chains were listed by the study as associated with cytomegalovirus. In a later analysis, HLA-associated TCR beta chains were found to be more clonally expanded and to have lower generation probabilities than equally common non-associated chains. CMV serostatus was the only immune exposure information available for the cohort. In vitro tests confirmed that a few of the cytomegalovirus-associated TCR beta chains recognize cytomegalovirus antigens. HLA typing was unavailable for some donors at each locus, so association tests used only the typed subset. According to a later analysis, parvovirus B19, influenza, CMV and Epstein-Barr virus appeared linked to several top co-occurrence clusters. Because counts were too low, roughly 16 rarely observed V segments, including chromosome 9 orphons, were left out of the earlier analysis of some 640 of the donors. Some IMGT-functional V segments, including TRBV6-2 and TRBV6-3, could not be distinguished by the 87-base-pair reads and were therefore excluded. Presence/absence analyses assumed roughly uniform sequencing depth across donors, an assumption that may not hold. The classifier was reported to diagnose cytomegalovirus status with high specificity and sensitivity in both the original and validation cohorts. When HLA alleles, especially DR and DQ, strongly co-occurred, TCR associations were difficult to assign to individual alleles. In an earlier analysis of approximately 590 of the donors, most TCR beta V segments appeared in productive rearrangements about 90% or about 30% of the time, broadly matching IMGT annotations. Only TCR beta chains were sequenced in this cohort, and the absence of alpha or paired-chain data limited detectable features. In a later analysis, some 17,000 TCR beta sequences were associated with specific HLA alleles at a false discovery rate of 0.05. According to a later genetic analysis, donors in an Asian-associated ancestry cluster had fewer N-insertions in productive TCRs than the approximately 690-donor mean. While some public TCRs were present in many individuals, most TCR sequences turned up only very rarely across donors. The authors suggested that the approach could potentially be extended to other disease states and immunological phenotypes. In a later analysis, the rate of TCR association differed among HLA loci, with DRB1 alleles having the most associated TCRs and HLA-C alleles having the fewest. In a later genetic analysis, a missense DCLRE1C variant was associated with V-gene and J-gene trimming of TCR beta chains, and the association was replicated in an independent cohort.

There are 15 amino acids in the CDR3, from cysteine to phenylalanine inclusive. Only the CDR3 part of the read is kept: 45 bases, read in frame from the first base. The junction shows trimming of 4 bases on V and 1 base on J, plus 14 bases between the germline ends. As encoded in the germline V gene, CDR1 is SGHDT while CDR2 is YYEEEE. In total, more than 500 healthy bone marrow donors made up the cohort. Cohort members were all nominally healthy when sampled, although unrecorded immune exposures were likely present. The donor was CMV seronegative and was included in the group of over 300 seronegative cohort members. Each donor provided a peripheral blood sample, and peripheral blood mononuclear cells were used for TCR beta sequencing. Genomic DNA extraction from the blood cell samples was performed with the Qiagen DNeasy Blood Extraction Kit. Libraries were made using the immunoSEQ multiplex PCR assay. The multiplex PCR relied on a mix of 60 forward primers for TCR Vbeta segments and 13 reverse primers for TCR Jbeta segments. A multiplex PCR assay on genomic DNA amplified the CDR3 region of rearranged TCR beta genes. Amplified TCR beta libraries were sequenced as 87-base-pair reads on the Illumina HiSeq System. The study's own analysis went as follows. A later analysis tallied roughly 80 million unique TCR beta chains across the 640 or so repertoires, and approximately 9.9 million of those chains were shared by two or more donors. A nearest-neighbor algorithm error-corrected the raw reads and collapsed the reads into unique sequences, merging closely related sequences to remove PCR and sequencing errors. V, D and J gene segments were assigned by aligning CDR3 sequences to IMGT reference sequences. For a sequence to be retained, a match of at least six nucleotides was required to both a V gene segment and a J gene segment. Rearrangements were called productive when the CDR3 lacked stop codons and stayed in frame with V and J; all others were non-productive. CDR3 was defined according to IMGT convention as the region running from the second conserved V-encoded cysteine to the conserved J-encoded phenylalanine. The earlier analysis of about 610 of the donors excluded any sequence lacking an unambiguous match to a single V gene segment. An earlier analysis of a few hundred of the donors called V segments functional above 56.7% productive rearrangements and segregating when the between-donor standard deviation exceeded 5%. A statistical classification framework was built to diagnose cytomegalovirus status from the catalog of TCR beta chain sequences. In a later analysis, V and J genes were assigned by comparing TCR nucleotide sequences against IMGT/GENE-DB human TR gene sequences. The TCRdist pipeline was used in a later analysis to assign CDR3 sequences and most-parsimonious VDJ recombination scenarios. In a later analysis, each TCR beta chain was defined by its CDR3 amino acid sequence together with its V-gene family, and reads lacking a unique V-gene family were excluded. To address suspected cross-contamination and a sequencing artifact, a later analysis removed around 600 highly shared, low-generation-probability nucleotide sequences. A later analysis calculated a clonal expansion index for each public chain from normalized within-repertoire ranks of inferred template counts. A later analysis computed generation probabilities with a VDJ recombination model fitted to out-of-frame rearrangements, and checked the results against IGoR. In a later analysis, hypergeometric tests were used to score TCR-TCR, TCR-HLA and TCR-CMV co-occurrence, with a repertoire-size bias correction applied to TCR pairs. False discovery rates were estimated in a later analysis by permuting HLA or CMV assignments 20 times. In a later analysis, co-occurring TCRs were grouped using DBSCAN, and TCRdist sequence similarity was added for clustering within HLA-allele-positive subsets. Repertoires with fewer than 30,000 or more than 120,000 public chains, plus five repertoires with anomalous nucleotide sharing, were excluded from co-occurrence clustering. Imported from immuneACCESS, the table was reduced by TCRdb to in-frame sequences with V and J called. These copies leave out some clones; in studies compared against another copy, an unresolved V gene accounts for under half, and the cause of the remainder is not known. The V and J calls and the clone size are those of that table, but D and trimming were determined from the DNA. The sample has about 160,000 clones on record, about 79% of them singletons. The ten largest clones take up less than 0.9% of the sample.

Turning to this clone: Its target antigen remains unknown. Base qualities were left out, and no much larger clone turns up one base away.

Recombination connected TRBV5-6 to TRBJ2-5; a tentative D call is TRBD1 (6 bases match). Specimen: PBMCs. The TCR was taken from a female donor in good health and CMV-seronegative. The CDR3 sequence is CASSMIDRTQETQYF. The nucleotide sequence reads TGTGCCAGCAGCATGATCGACAGGACCCAAGAGACCCAGTACTTC.